These T cell receptor beta chains were read from a single sample in a study of blood T cell repertoires in COVID-19. The table came from immunoSEQ multiplex PCR; TCRdb's copy has only in-frame clones and leaves some out. The table lists some 460,000 clones, around 90% of them singletons. The sample was PBMCs or T cells enriched from blood (not recorded which). Receptors originate from a woman younger than 30 who had recovered from COVID-19. The CDR3 runs from the conserved cysteine through the conserved F or W. The D gene is left open where the match is weak. Clone size is shown for a subset of rows, as once, few, many or a class of expanded clone.

CDR3nt	CDR3aa	abundance	v_gene	j_gene	d_gene
TGCGCCACCTCCACAGGTCCCTCCTACGAGCAGTACTTC	CATSTGPSYEQYF	NA	TRBV5-1	TRBJ2-7	NA
TGTGCCAGCAGTGAATTGACATCAACTAATGAAAAACTGTTTTTT	CASSELTSTNEKLFF	NA	TRBV2	TRBJ1-4	NA
TGTGCCAGCAGTTTTACGGGACAGGGGATGTATCAGCCCCAGCATTTT	CASSFTGQGMYQPQHF	NA	TRBV28	TRBJ1-5	TRBD1
TGTGCCTGGAGTGCCTCATTTTCTAGCGGGGGGAGGAATGAGCAGTTCTTC	CAWSASFSSGGRNEQFF	NA	TRBV30	TRBJ2-1	TRBD2
TGTGCCATAAAGACAGGGGCTCGCGCTGAAGCTTTCTTT	CAIKTGARAEAFF	once	TRBV10-3	TRBJ1-1	TRBD1
TGCGCCAGCAGCCCGTCCCCTAGCGGGGGGGCTCGGTCCTACAATGAGCAGTTCTTC	CASSPSPSGGARSYNEQFF	NA	TRBV5-1	TRBJ2-1	TRBD2
TGTGCCAGCAGTGAGACAGGAATTGGCAATCAGCCCCAGCATTTT	CASSETGIGNQPQHF	NA	TRBV6-1	TRBJ1-5	NA
TGCGCCAGCAGCTTGGGGGGACTTATCAATGAGCAGTTCTTC	CASSLGGLINEQFF	NA	TRBV5-1	TRBJ2-1	NA
TGTGCCAGCTCACCACCAGCGCGAACCCAAGAGACCCAGTACTTC	CASSPPARTQETQYF	NA	TRBV18	TRBJ2-5	NA
TGTGCCTGGCAATCCGGAGTCGCGAATGAGCAGTTCTTC	CAWQSGVANEQFF	NA	TRBV30	TRBJ2-1	NA
TGCGCCAGCAGCTCGCCCGGACAGTTCTATGGCTACACCTTC	CASSSPGQFYGYTF	NA	TRBV5-1	TRBJ1-2	NA
TGTGCCACCCGGGACAGAGACACTGAAGCTTTCTTT	CATRDRDTEAFF	few	TRBV27	TRBJ1-1	TRBD1
TGTGCCAGCAGTGAAGCAGCTTCGGGCTATGGCTACACCTTC	CASSEAASGYGYTF	NA	TRBV2	TRBJ1-2	NA
TGCGCCAGCAGTGGTACTTCGGGAAGCACAGATACGCAGTATTTT	CASSGTSGSTDTQYF	NA	TRBV10-1	TRBJ2-3	NA
TGTGCCAGCCGGATCAATCGGGGACAGGGGTCCTCTGGGGCCAACGTCCTGACTTTC	CASRINRGQGSSGANVLTF	NA	TRBV2	TRBJ2-6	TRBD1
TGTGCCACCACCTACCCGGGGGGCGGTGGTATCACTGAAGCTTTCTTT	CATTYPGGGGITEAFF	NA	TRBV19	TRBJ1-1	NA
TGTGCCAGCAGTTACCAGGTCGGTAATTCACCCCTCCACTTT	CASSYQVGNSPLHF	NA	TRBV6-5	TRBJ1-6	NA
TGTGCCAGCAGCTCTATTAGCGGGGGGCAGGAGGAGACCCAGTACTTC	CASSSISGGQEETQYF	NA	TRBV7-9	TRBJ2-5	TRBD2
TGCGCCAGCAGCTTCGCGATCGCCGATGACACAACTGAAGCTTTCTTT	CASSFAIADDTTEAFF	NA	TRBV5-1	TRBJ1-1	NA
TGCAGCGTTGTGTCAGCGGTCTCCTACGAGCAGTACTTC	CSVVSAVSYEQYF	NA	TRBV29-1	TRBJ2-7	NA
TGCAGTGCTAGTAACAGGGAATATCAGCCCCAGCATTTT	CSASNREYQPQHF	NA	TRBV20-1	TRBJ1-5	NA
TGTGCCAGCAGCGCATGGGCGGGGTTGTACAATGAGCAGTTCTTC	CASSAWAGLYNEQFF	NA	TRBV9	TRBJ2-1	NA
TGTGCCACCAGCAGAGTAGCGGGCTCCTACAATGAGCAGTTCTTC	CATSRVAGSYNEQFF	NA	TRBV15	TRBJ2-1	TRBD2
TGCGCCAGCAGCTCCCAGACAGGGGGGAATGAAAAACTGTTTTTT	CASSSQTGGNEKLFF	NA	TRBV5-1	TRBJ1-4	TRBD1
TGTGCCAGCAGCCCTACCCCGCCGGTCCGGGAGCTGTTTTTT	CASSPTPPVRELFF	NA	TRBV5-4	TRBJ2-2	NA
TGCAGCGTTGACGTTCTGACGGGGGATGTCAGAGATACGCAGTATTTT	CSVDVLTGDVRDTQYF	NA	TRBV29-1	TRBJ2-3	NA
TGTGCCAGCAGTTCTGCCCGACAGGGAAAGTACTACGAGCAGTACTTC	CASSSARQGKYYEQYF	NA	TRBV6-5	TRBJ2-7	TRBD1
TGCGCCAGCAGCTTAGACAGGGGGCCTTATAATGAGCAGTTCTTC	CASSLDRGPYNEQFF	NA	TRBV5-1	TRBJ2-1	TRBD1
TGTGCCAGCAGCAAGACTCGATCAACTAATGAAAAACTGTTTTTT	CASSKTRSTNEKLFF	NA	TRBV21-1	TRBJ1-4	NA
TGTGCCAGCAGCCAGGACTGGATCCAAGAGACCCAGTACTTC	CASSQDWIQETQYF	NA	TRBV7-9	TRBJ2-5	NA
TGTGCCAGCAGTTCGGACAGGGTTGGCGGCTACACCTTC	CASSSDRVGGYTF	NA	TRBV27	TRBJ1-2	TRBD1
TGCGCCAGCAGCCAAGATCGGCATCTAGCGGGGGGGTACAATGAGCAGTTCTTC	CASSQDRHLAGGYNEQFF	NA	TRBV4-1	TRBJ2-1	TRBD2
TGTGCCTGGAGTGTTGGGGGGGAACCGCATAATTCACCCCTCCACTTT	CAWSVGGEPHNSPLHF	NA	TRBV30	TRBJ1-6	NA
TGTGCCAGCACCCGGGGGACTAGCGGGACAGATACGCAGTATTTT	CASTRGTSGTDTQYF	NA	TRBV7-2	TRBJ2-3	TRBD2
TGTGCCACCAGTGATTCGGAGGGGGCCGGGGAGACCCAGTACTTC	CATSDSEGAGETQYF	NA	TRBV24-1	TRBJ2-5	NA
TGTGCCAGCAGTCCGTCTCTAAACTATGGCTACACCTTC	CASSPSLNYGYTF	NA	TRBV28	TRBJ1-2	NA
TGTGCCAGCAGTTTTACAGCAACTAATGAAAAACTGTTTTTT	CASSFTATNEKLFF	NA	TRBV28	TRBJ1-4	NA
TGTGCCAGCAGCCCGGGTTCGAATTCACCCCTCCACTTT	CASSPGSNSPLHF	NA	TRBV6-5	TRBJ1-6	NA
TGTGCCAGTAGTATGACTAGCGGGGGCGTGGATACGCAGTATTTT	CASSMTSGGVDTQYF	NA	TRBV19	TRBJ2-3	TRBD2
TGTGCCAGCAGCGTAGGGACAGCTAACTATGGCTACACCTTC	CASSVGTANYGYTF	once	TRBV9	TRBJ1-2	NA
TGTGCCTGGGCCAGGACACAGAAGAACACTGAAGCTTTCTTT	CAWARTQKNTEAFF	NA	TRBV30	TRBJ1-1	NA
TGTGCCAGCAGTGAACACAGGGGGGCTGAAGCTTTCTTT	CASSEHRGAEAFF	NA	TRBV6-1	TRBJ1-1	TRBD1
TGTGCCAGCAGTTTAGGGTTTAGCAACTATGGCTACACCTTC	CASSLGFSNYGYTF	NA	TRBV28	TRBJ1-2	NA
TGCAGCGTTGAAGAGGTAGGAGGGGATGAGCAGTTCTTC	CSVEEVGGDEQFF	NA	TRBV29-1	TRBJ2-1	NA
TGCGCCAGCAGCCAAGTGGGTAAGGGGCTAGCCAAAAACATTCAGTACTTC	CASSQVGKGLAKNIQYF	NA	TRBV4-1	TRBJ2-4	NA
TGTGCCAGCAGCCAAGGGACAGCATCTAATGAAAAACTGTTTTTT	CASSQGTASNEKLFF	NA	TRBV14	TRBJ1-4	NA
TGTGCCAGCAGTTTGTTGAGTGGCGAGCAGTACTTC	CASSLLSGEQYF	NA	TRBV27	TRBJ2-7	NA
TGCGCCAGCGCGGGCCTTTCTGGAAACACCATATATTTT	CASAGLSGNTIYF	NA	TRBV5-1	TRBJ1-3	NA
TGTGCCAGTACTACGACAGACAGGGGGCATGGCTACACCTTC	CASTTTDRGHGYTF	NA	TRBV19	TRBJ1-2	TRBD1
TGTGCCAGCAGTTTAGACAGAAAGAACACTGAAGCTTTCTTT	CASSLDRKNTEAFF	NA	TRBV27	TRBJ1-1	NA
TGTGCCAGCTCACCAACCCGGGGAAGGACTGAAGCTTTCTTT	CASSPTRGRTEAFF	few	TRBV18	TRBJ1-1	NA
TGTGCCAGCAGCCCTATGACTAGCGGGACGTTTGAGCAGTTCTTC	CASSPMTSGTFEQFF	NA	TRBV7-2	TRBJ2-1	TRBD2